The 28 T cell receptor beta chains below all came from one sample that was sequenced in a study of post-analysis software for immune sequencing data. The antigens these receptors bind are not known. Study observations and caveats: Controls showed lower frequencies than patients for roughly five TRBV segments, and TRBV5-6, TRBV5-1 and TRBV20-1 were among these.

Researchers reported that TCR beta cDNA libraries carried unique molecular identifiers. Each CDR3 protein is one row after TCRdb ran MiXCR on the PCR reads. The sample carries 820,000 or so distinct CDR3 sequences, around 50% recorded once. The source material was blood. These receptors were taken from a girl under 18 with multiple sclerosis.

This clonotype turned up a few times. This rearrangement joins TRBV7-8 to TRBJ2-7; TRBD1 or TRBD2 may be the D gene (5 bases each). The J call may be incorrect, as the DNA end agrees better with TRBJ2-4. There are 16 residues in the CDR3. Germline V gives CDR1 SGHVS, CDR2 FQNEAQ. CDR3 sequence: CASSLTGTRGQDIQYF. In nucleotides, the CDR3 is TGTGCCAGCAGTCTTACGGGGACGAGGGGTCAGGACATTCAGTACTTC.

This chain joins TRBV29-1 and TRBJ2-7; a possible D gene is TRBD2 (5 bases). With 6 bases removed from V and 2 bases from J, the gap between germline ends came to 17 bases. Per germline, CDR1 SQVTM and CDR2 ANQGSEA. This CDR3 is built from 14 residues. DNA of the CDR3: TGCAGCGTAGCCGAGAACACCGGGACCTACGAGCAGTACTTC. This sequence encodes CSVAENTGTYEQYF.

The rearrangement uses TRBV20-1 and TRBJ2-5; TRBD2 matches at 10 bases. Germline CDR1 DFQATT, CDR2 SNEGSKA (reference sequence). The CDR3 totals 20 residues. After removal of 5 bases from V and 3 bases from J, the junction contained 24 bases not matched to a gene. The CDR3 DNA reads as TGCAGTGCTTCCATCCGACGATCGCGCTCTTTAGCGGGAGGAGAAGAGACCCAGTACTTC. Its protein product is CSASIRRSRSLAGGEETQYF.

The J gene is TRBJ2-7, the V gene TRBV7-9; possible D gene TRBD2, 5 bases. Germline V gene sequence: CDR1 SEHNR, CDR2 FQNEAQ (reference sequence). The CDR3 has 14 amino acids. V lost 3 bases and J 1 base, leaving 10 bases between the germline ends. For the CDR3, the DNA is TGTGCCAGCAGCTTGTGGGAGTTGTCCTACGAGCAGTACTTC. It codes for CASSLWELSYEQYF.

The gene calls are TRBV7-9 and TRBJ1-2, with 10 bases that match TRBD1. CDR1 and CDR2 from the germline V gene are SEHNR and FQNEAQ (reference sequence). CDR3 length: 15 amino acids. V gave up 7 bases and J gave up 6 bases; unmatched junction bases: 11. CDR3 DNA sequence: TGTGCCAGCATCAAAATCGGACAGGGGGTGGATGGCTACACCTTC. It translates to CASIKIGQGVDGYTF.

J is TRBJ2-7 and V is TRBV3-1; 10 bases map to TRBD1. Per the germline V gene, CDR1 is LGHDT and CDR2 is YNNKEL (reference sequence). J lost 2 bases, V lost 11 bases, and 12 bases had no gene match. The CDR3 has 15 amino acids. For the CDR3, the DNA is TGTGCCGGCATGGCCGGGACAGGGGTTCCCTACGAGCAGTACTTC. Translating gives CAGMAGTGVPYEQYF.

This sequence joins TRBV5-1 and TRBJ2-5; D is possibly TRBD1 or TRBD2 (6 bases each). This CDR3 contains 14 residues. Germline V gene sequence: CDR1 SGHRS, CDR2 YFSETQ. V was clipped by 5 bases and J by 0 bases, with 11 bases between them. The CDR3 nucleotides read TGCGCCAGCAGAAGGGGGGACCACCAAGAGACCCAGTACTTC. Encoded protein: CASRRGDHQETQYF.

The chain is built from TRBV25-1 and TRBJ2-7, with a weak D call TRBD2 (5 bases). The CDR3 contains 13 residues. V was pared by 2 bases and J by 10 bases, with 15 bases between. Germline lookup yields CDR1 MGHDK and CDR2 SYGVNS. CDR3 DNA: TGTGCCAGCAGTGAAGTCCGGGATTGGAAACAGTACTTC. Amino acids: CASSEVRDWKQYF.

The genes are TRBV20-1 and TRBJ2-3, with TRBD2 matching over 10 bases. The CDR3 extends over 17 amino acids. V trimming: 0 bases; J trimming: 3 bases; junction bases outside the gene matches: 9. CDR1 DFQATT and CDR2 SNEGSKA come from the germline V gene (reference sequence). The CDR3: CSARDRERGGRTDTQYF. The CDR3 nucleotides read TGCAGTGCTAGAGATAGAGAGCGGGGGGGCCGTACAGATACGCAGTATTTT.

The DNA of the CDR3 is TGTGCCAGCAGCTTGGATCCTCCCCCCTATGGCTACACCTTC. Amino acid sequence: CASSLDPPPYGYTF. This chain joins TRBV5-5 and TRBJ1-2; no definite D call. This CDR3 comprises 14 residues. Between the trimmed V and J ends, which lost 0 bases and 4 bases, there was a span of 10 bases. The germline CDR1 and CDR2 sequences are SGHKS and YYEKEE (reference sequence).

CDR3 residues: CSASSSGPTYEQYF. Here the CDR3 DNA reads TGCAGTGCTAGTTCTAGCGGGCCAACCTACGAGCAGTACTTC. This chain uses TRBV20-1 with TRBJ2-7, with 8 bases lining up with TRBD2. CDR1 and CDR2 (germline): DFQATT, SNEGSKA (reference sequence). CDR3 length: 14 amino acids. Losses at the gene ends were 3 bases for V and 2 bases for J; bases not matched to a gene: 6.

The V and J genes are TRBV6-6 and TRBJ2-5; unclear D gene. Germline-derived CDR1 and CDR2 are MNHNY and SVGAGI (reference sequence). V was trimmed by 6 bases and J by 0 bases, leaving 17 bases between them. CDR3 length equals 16 residues. The CDR3 DNA is TGTGCCAGCAGATCCCCGGCTCACTACTACCAAGAGACCCAGTACTTC. Its translation: CASRSPAHYYQETQYF.

This chain connects TRBV7-3 to TRBJ2-1, with D perhaps matching TRBD2 (6 bases). V lost 7 bases to trimming and J lost 0 bases, with 13 bases between them. Germline V gene sequence: CDR1 SGHTA, CDR2 FQGTGA. The CDR3 totals 15 residues. The CDR3 is CASIWSGRSYNEQFF. The CDR3 bases are TGTGCCAGCATCTGGAGCGGGCGCTCCTACAATGAGCAGTTCTTC.

The J gene is TRBJ2-4, the V gene TRBV5-1; 7 nucleotides match TRBD1. CDR3 length equals 15 residues. With 2 bases clipped from V and 4 bases from J, the junction kept 6 bases outside the gene matches. CDR1 and CDR2 from the germline V gene are SGHRS and YFSETQ. CDR3 in DNA: TGCGCCAGCAGCTTAACGGAGACAGGGAAAAACATTCAGTACTTC. Its translation: CASSLTETGKNIQYF.

J is TRBJ2-4 and V is TRBV7-9; TRBD1 matches at 9 bases. The CDR3 extends over 13 amino acids. CDR1 SEHNR and CDR2 FQNEAQ come from the germline V gene (reference sequence). Germline trimming cut 5 bases from V and 8 bases from J; bases unmatched to any gene: 4. CDR3 DNA sequence: TGTGCCAGCAGCCGGACAGGGGTCGACATTCAGTACTTC. Translation: CASSRTGVDIQYF.

The chain links TRBV10-3 to TRBJ1-2, with D possibly matching TRBD1 (6 bases). Germline values: CDR1 ENHRY, CDR2 SYGVKD. V was clipped by 6 bases and J by 3 bases, with 17 bases between them. The CDR3 extends over 15 amino acids. CDR3 sequence: CAIRGAGRGDYGYTF. CDR3 nucleotides: TGTGCCATCAGAGGCGCGGGCAGGGGCGACTATGGCTACACCTTC.

The rearrangement uses TRBV6-6 and TRBJ2-3, with D uncertain. The V end lost 6 bases, the J end lost 1 base, and 11 bases lay between the germline ends. This CDR3 is built from 14 residues. The germline V gene encodes CDR1 MNHNY and CDR2 SVGAGI (reference sequence). The CDR3 region is CASSKVGGTDTQYF. CDR3 nucleotides: TGTGCCAGCAGCAAAGTCGGAGGCACAGATACGCAGTATTTT.

On this clonotype: One end of the junction does not line up with germline, which may come from a read error. This chain links TRBV20-1 with TRBJ2-5, with a weak D call TRBD2 (5 bases). With the DNA end fitting TRBJ2-7 better, the J assignment may be wrong. This CDR3 has 12 amino acids. Germline-derived CDR1 and CDR2 are DFQATT and SNEGSKA (reference sequence). CDR3 in DNA: TGCAGCGCTATGGAAACTAGAGACGAGCAGTACTTC. This encodes CSAMETRDEQYF.

This clonotype has a handful of counts. V is TRBV4-1 and J is TRBJ1-2, with 9 bases matching TRBD1. CDR3 size: 16 residues. The germline V gene has CDR1 MGHRA and CDR2 YSYEKL. Unmatched junction bases numbered 9, after V lost 3 bases and J lost 4 bases. This CDR3 reads CASSQPGQGFSYGYTF. In DNA, the CDR3 is TGCGCCAGCAGCCAGCCAGGACAGGGGTTTTCCTATGGCTACACCTTC.

J is TRBJ2-7 and V is TRBV12-3 or TRBV12-4; 8 nucleotides agree with TRBD1. This CDR3 comprises 15 residues. J lost 2 bases, V lost 4 bases, and 7 bases had no gene match. The CDR3 reads CASSSGQVIAYEQYF. As DNA, the CDR3 is TGTGCCAGCAGTTCGGGACAGGTTATTGCCTACGAGCAGTACTTC.

This chain connects TRBV20-1 to TRBJ2-3, with TRBD1 matching over 10 bases. CDR1 is DFQATT, CDR2 SNEGSKA, per germline (reference sequence). The J segment lost 4 bases and the V segment lost 3 bases, leaving 10 bases of the junction unmatched. The CDR3 runs to 16 residues. CDR3 amino acids: CSARGQGPEGADTQYF. For the CDR3, the DNA is TGCAGTGCTAGGGGACAGGGGCCGGAGGGCGCAGATACGCAGTATTTT.

The chain recombines TRBV29-1 with TRBJ2-1; 11 bases line up with TRBD2. Germline CDR1 and CDR2: SQVTM and ANQGSEA. The trim removed 7 bases at V and 4 bases at J, leaving 6 bases unmatched. The CDR3 totals 14 residues. This CDR3 is CSGDLAGGYNEQFF. CDR3 bases: TGCAGCGGGGATCTAGCGGGGGGATACAATGAGCAGTTCTTC.

This clonotype showed up just a few times. This chain connects TRBV2 to TRBJ1-2; D not certain. Germline CDR1 SNHLY, CDR2 FYNNEI. There are 11 residues in the CDR3. V gave up 1 base and J gave up 6 bases, with 3 bases separating them. The CDR3 region is CASSEEHGYTF. The CDR3 DNA sequence: TGTGCCAGCAGTGAAGAGCATGGCTACACCTTC.

The genes are TRBV7-8 and TRBJ2-7; D possibly matches TRBD1 or TRBD2 (7 bases each). The CDR3 totals 15 residues. CDR1 and CDR2 (germline): SGHVS, FQNEAQ. Trimming left V 3 bases short and J 1 base short, with 13 bases between. The CDR3 DNA reads TGTGCCAGCAGCTTCCAGGGGGGGTTTTCCTACGAGCAGTACTTC. Translating it yields CASSFQGGFSYEQYF.

The CDR3 nucleotides are TGCGCCAGCAGCTTAGGCCTAGCGGGGTCGACTAGCACAGATACGCAGTATTTT. As protein: CASSLGLAGSTSTDTQYF. This chain links TRBV5-1 with TRBJ2-3; TRBD2 matches at 9 bases. From germline, CDR1 is SGHRS and CDR2 YFSETQ. This CDR3 is built from 18 residues. J gave up 0 bases and V 2 bases, and 10 bases lay outside the gene matches.

The gene calls are TRBV20-1 and TRBJ2-3; 10 bases agree with TRBD2. CDR1 and CDR2 (germline): DFQATT, SNEGSKA (reference sequence). The V segment lost 6 bases and the J segment 7 bases; nucleotides outside the gene matches: 16. The CDR3 has 16 residues. The CDR3 region has the DNA TGCAGTGCGAGTTACCCCCCTAGCGGGAGTCGAAATACGCAGTATTTT. This translates into CSASYPPSGSRNTQYF.

This rearrangement joins TRBV12-3 or TRBV12-4 to TRBJ1-2; D might be TRBD1 (6 bases). The CDR3 contains 16 residues. Deletions cut 5 bases from V and 7 bases from J, with 23 bases between. CDR3 in DNA: TGTGCCAGCAGTCCTGGGGGAGGGGGGCGGAGATGTGGCTACACCTTC. It translates to CASSPGGGGRRCGYTF.

The J gene is TRBJ2-7, the V gene TRBV5-1; the match to TRBD1 covers 8 bases. CDR3 length: 16 residues. V trimming: 2 bases; J trimming: 0 bases; junction bases outside the gene matches: 7. The germline CDR1 and CDR2 sequences are SGHRS and YFSETQ. The CDR3: CASSFGQGRSSYEQYF. The CDR3 bases are TGCGCCAGCAGCTTTGGACAGGGAAGGAGCTCCTACGAGCAGTACTTC.